A single T cell receptor beta chain is shown here with its context. What it binds is not known. CDR1 and CDR2 from the germline V gene are MNHEY and SVGEGT. V lost 5 bases and J lost 2, with 7 bases in between. CDR3 length: 12 residues. This specimen belongs to a study of identical twins. Template switching introduced a universal primer site, and the cDNA bore unique molecular identifiers. TCRdb reprocessed the 5' RACE reads with MiXCR, giving one entry per CDR3 protein. The sample holds about 460,000 distinct CDR3 sequences, over 12% seen once. Overall study findings and caveats: Researchers reported excess low generation probability among twin-shared out-of-frame alpha sequences. Conclusions rested on cross-sectional statistics rather than following the same donors.

These data were likewise used in another study, on yellow fever vaccine responses in identical twins.

The chain has TRBV6-2 or TRBV6-3 and TRBJ2-7; the D is unclear. Sequencing input: CD4+ T cells sorted from blood. The TCR was taken from a woman between 18 and 29 years old in good health. CDR3 sequence (DNA): TGTGCCAGCAGTCCCCCAGCCTACGAGCAGTACTTC. It specifies CASSPPAYEQYF.